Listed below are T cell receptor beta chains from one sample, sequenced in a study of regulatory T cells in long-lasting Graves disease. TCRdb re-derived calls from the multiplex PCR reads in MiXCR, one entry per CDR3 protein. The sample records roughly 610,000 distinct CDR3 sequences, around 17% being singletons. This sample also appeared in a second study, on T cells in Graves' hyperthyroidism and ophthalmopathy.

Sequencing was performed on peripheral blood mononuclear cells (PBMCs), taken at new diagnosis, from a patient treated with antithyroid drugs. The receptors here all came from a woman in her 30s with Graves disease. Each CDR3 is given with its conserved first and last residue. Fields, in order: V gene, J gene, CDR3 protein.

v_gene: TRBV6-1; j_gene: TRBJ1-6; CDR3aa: CASSGQGFGSPLHF
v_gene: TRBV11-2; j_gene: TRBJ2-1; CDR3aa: CASKDRLKYNEQFF
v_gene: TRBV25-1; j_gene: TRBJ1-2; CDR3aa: CASGDLGSNYGYTF
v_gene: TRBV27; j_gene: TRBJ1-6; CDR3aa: CASSFWGIYNSPLHF
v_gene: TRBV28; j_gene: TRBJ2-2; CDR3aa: CATPGTGNTGELFF
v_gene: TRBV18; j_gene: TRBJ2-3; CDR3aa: CASSPRWDSPTDTQYF
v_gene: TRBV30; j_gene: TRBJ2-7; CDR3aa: CAWGHSGSEQYF
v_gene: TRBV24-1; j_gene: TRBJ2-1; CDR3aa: CATSKGGPGSYNEQFF
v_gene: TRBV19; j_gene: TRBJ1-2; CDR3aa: CASTKGQDINYGYTF
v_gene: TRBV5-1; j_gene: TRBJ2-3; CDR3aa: CASSLGDAIITDTQYF
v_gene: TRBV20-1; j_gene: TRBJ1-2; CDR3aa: CSARDGSRFYGYTF
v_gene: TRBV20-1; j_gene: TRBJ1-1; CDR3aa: CSALGTDYTEAFF
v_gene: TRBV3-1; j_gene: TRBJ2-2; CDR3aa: CASSQDRLAATGELFF
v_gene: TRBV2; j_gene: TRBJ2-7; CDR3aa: CASTKEFGRTGYEQYF
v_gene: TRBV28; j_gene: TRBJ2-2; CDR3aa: CASSPHWGNTGELFF
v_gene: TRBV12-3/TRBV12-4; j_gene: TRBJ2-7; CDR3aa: CASSLGSHEQYF
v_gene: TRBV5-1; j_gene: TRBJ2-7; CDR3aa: CASSMGAEYEQYF
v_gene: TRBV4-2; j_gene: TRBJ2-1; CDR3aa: CASSQDPGPSSYNEQFF
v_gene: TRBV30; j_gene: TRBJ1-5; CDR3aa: CAWSAQGNQPQHF
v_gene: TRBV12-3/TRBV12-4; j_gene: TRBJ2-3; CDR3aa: CASSLSWGPDTQYF
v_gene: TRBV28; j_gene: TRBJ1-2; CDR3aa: CASSSRREGYTF
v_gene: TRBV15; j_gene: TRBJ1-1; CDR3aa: CATSRAGTAMNTEAFF
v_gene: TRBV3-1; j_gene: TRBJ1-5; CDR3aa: CASSQDQGLSQPQHF
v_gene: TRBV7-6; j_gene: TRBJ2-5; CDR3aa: CASSLALLRGQETQYF
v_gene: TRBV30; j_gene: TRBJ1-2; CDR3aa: CAWKGWDSRNYGYTF
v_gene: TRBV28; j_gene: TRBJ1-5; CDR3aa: CASSYDGPGGNQPQHF
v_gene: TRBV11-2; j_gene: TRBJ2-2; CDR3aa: CASSLTTSAGELFF
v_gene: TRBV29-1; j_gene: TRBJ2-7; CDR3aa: CSVGPRTGYEQYF
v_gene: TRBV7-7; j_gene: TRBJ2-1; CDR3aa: CASSPGQRDYNEQFF
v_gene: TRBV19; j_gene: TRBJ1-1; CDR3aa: CASSIQGGMNTEAFF
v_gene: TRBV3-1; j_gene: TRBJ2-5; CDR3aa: CASSQVDGSQETQYF
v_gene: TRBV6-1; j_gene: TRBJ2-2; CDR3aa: CASRSEGRAGELFF
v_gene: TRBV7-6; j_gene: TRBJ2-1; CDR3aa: CASSLVWGQTGNEQFF
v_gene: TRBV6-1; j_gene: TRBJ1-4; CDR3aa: CASSEREGEKLFF
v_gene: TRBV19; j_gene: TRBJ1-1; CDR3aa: CASSISLKDTEAFF
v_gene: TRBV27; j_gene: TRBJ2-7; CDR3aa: CASSSEGDRAYEQYF
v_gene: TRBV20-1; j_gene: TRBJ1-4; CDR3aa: CSVRWADEKLFF
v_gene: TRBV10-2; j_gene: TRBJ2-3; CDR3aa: CASSPGVRTDTQYF
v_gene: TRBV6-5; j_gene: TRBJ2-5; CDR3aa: CASSYSMAGGVETQYF
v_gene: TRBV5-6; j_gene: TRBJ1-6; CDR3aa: CASSLGAVRTGLHF
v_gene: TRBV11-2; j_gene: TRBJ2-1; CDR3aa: CASSSARGPRGHEQFF
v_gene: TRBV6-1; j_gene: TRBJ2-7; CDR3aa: CASSPIFSSYEQYF
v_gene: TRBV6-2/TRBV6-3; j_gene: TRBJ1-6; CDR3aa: CASSYPDRGRSPLHF
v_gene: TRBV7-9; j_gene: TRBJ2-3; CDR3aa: CASSPGGPVGSDTQYF